This TCR beta chain was sequenced for a study of identical twins. In TCRdb, the 5' RACE reads were re-called with MiXCR into one record per CDR3 protein. The sample consists of about 920,000 distinct CDR3 sequences, 10% to 15% of them appearing once. Germline V gene lookup returns CDR1 SGHTA and CDR2 FQGNSA. This CDR3 comprises 14 residues. Between the trimmed V and J ends, which lost 6 bases and 1 base, there was a span of 10 bases. In this sample, this clonotype turned up many times. A further study also used this sample, focusing on yellow fever vaccine responses in identical twins.

The chain recombines TRBV7-2 with TRBJ2-1, with D unresolved. The clonotype was recovered from a woman between 18 and 30 years old in good health. Sequencing was carried out using PBMCs. The CDR3 loop is CASRPASSYNEQFF. The CDR3 DNA reads TGTGCCAGCAGACCCGCTAGTTCCTACAATGAGCAGTTCTTC.